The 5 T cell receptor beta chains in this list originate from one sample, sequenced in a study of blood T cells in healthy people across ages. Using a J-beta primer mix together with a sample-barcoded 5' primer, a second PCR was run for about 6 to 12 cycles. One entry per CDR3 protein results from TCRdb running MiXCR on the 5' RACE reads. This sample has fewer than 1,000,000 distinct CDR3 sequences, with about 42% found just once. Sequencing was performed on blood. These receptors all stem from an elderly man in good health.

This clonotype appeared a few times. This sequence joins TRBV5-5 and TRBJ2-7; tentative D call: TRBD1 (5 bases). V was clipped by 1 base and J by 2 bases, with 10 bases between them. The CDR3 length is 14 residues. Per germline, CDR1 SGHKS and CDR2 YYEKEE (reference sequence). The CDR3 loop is CASSLNPGPYEQYF. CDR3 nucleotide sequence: TGTGCCAGCAGCTTGAACCCAGGGCCCTACGAGCAGTACTTC.

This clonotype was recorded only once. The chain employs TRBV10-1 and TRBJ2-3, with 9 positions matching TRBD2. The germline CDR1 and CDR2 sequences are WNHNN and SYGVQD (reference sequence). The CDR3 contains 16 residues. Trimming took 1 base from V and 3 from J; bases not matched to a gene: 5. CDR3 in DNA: TGCGCCAGCAGTGAGTTTAGCGGGGGAACGACAGATACGCAGTATTTT. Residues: CASSEFSGGTTDTQYF.

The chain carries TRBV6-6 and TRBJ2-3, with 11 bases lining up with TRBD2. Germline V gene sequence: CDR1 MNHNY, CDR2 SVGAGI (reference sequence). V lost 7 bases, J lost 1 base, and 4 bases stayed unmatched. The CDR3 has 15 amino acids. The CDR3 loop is CASTTGLAGTDTQYF. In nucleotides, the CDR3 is TGTGCCAGCACTACGGGACTAGCGGGCACAGATACGCAGTATTTT.

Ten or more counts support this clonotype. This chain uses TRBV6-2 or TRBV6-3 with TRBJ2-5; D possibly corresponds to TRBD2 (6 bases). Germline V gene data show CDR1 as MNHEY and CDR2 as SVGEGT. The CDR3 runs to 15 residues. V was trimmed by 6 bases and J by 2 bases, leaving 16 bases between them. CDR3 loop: CASSHGGVGQETQYF. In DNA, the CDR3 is TGTGCCAGCAGCCACGGAGGGGTCGGACAAGAGACCCAGTACTTC.

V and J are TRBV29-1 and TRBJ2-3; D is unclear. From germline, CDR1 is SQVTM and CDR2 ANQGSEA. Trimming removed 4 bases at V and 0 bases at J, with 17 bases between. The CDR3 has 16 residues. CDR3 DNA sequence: TGCAGCGTTGGACCTGCCGGTCGTTCTAGCACAGATACGCAGTATTTT. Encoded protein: CSVGPAGRSSTDTQYF.